This T cell receptor (beta chain) was retrieved from a study of blood T cells in healthy people across ages (dated by TCRdb to the mid-2010s). Turning to the overall study: Template switching captured roughly one uniquely barcoded TCR beta cDNA molecule per two T cells in model experiments. To track age-related changes in TCR beta repertoire diversity, the study relied on deep sequencing normalized with unique cDNA molecular identifiers. The donors were divided into four age groups: young (average around 15 years), middle-aged (approximately 41), aged (approximately 62) and long-lived (about 79). Two additional independent replicas of 1 million unique cDNA reads from the same blood draw were analyzed for two donors (one aged 18 to 29 and one aged 80 or older). Beyond this particular receptor, the publication reports: A strong correlation was found between observed TCR beta diversity and the percentage of naive T cells measured by flow cytometry. Conclusive comparison of naive and antigen-experienced compartments was prevented by the profiling of bulk unsorted PBMCs. Estimates of total diversity from one million sequenced T cells were regarded as lower bounds and underestimates. Observed TCR beta diversity per million T cells fell roughly linearly with age, and a significant reduction was already apparent by age around 44. Donor CMV infection status was unknown, potentially confounding age-related changes in expanded clonotypes. Compared with the aged group, the long-lived group had more naive CD4+ T cells, fewer expanded clones and increased TCR diversity, suggesting age selection.

The approximately 40 donors, aged 6 to 90 years, were systemically healthy Caucasian individuals from Russia. Each donor gave ten milliliters of peripheral blood, drawn into EDTA-treated Vacutainer tubes. PBMCs were isolated by Ficoll-Paque density-gradient centrifugation, with at least 7 million obtained per sample. Total RNA, at least 5.5 micrograms per sample, was extracted from PBMCs with Trizol reagent. Naive CD45RAhigh/CD27high T cell percentages were measured by flow cytometry on a PBMC aliquot from every donor. As for this clonotype: The antigen it recognizes is unknown. It has no much larger one-base neighbor in the sample; base qualities were not kept.

Library preparation used 5' RACE. Sequencing was carried out with an Illumina HiSeq 2500. A second PCR of roughly 6 to 11 cycles was run with a J-beta primer mix and a sample-barcoded 5' primer. Each TCR beta cDNA molecule received a unique molecular identifier from a template-switch 5' adaptor carrying 12 random nucleotides. Each sample yielded at least 3 million CDR3-containing paired-end reads. The Mint cDNA synthesis kit, primed by a TRBC-specific oligonucleotide, was used to synthesize first-strand cDNA from all RNA. Following uracil-DNA glycosylase treatment, a first 18-cycle PCR with universal primers M1SS and BC2_uni_R was performed on all cDNA. Per the authors' processing: For normalization, 1 million high-quality reads were randomly selected from each sample, with every read carrying a distinct molecular identifier. Reads sharing molecular identifiers were discarded rather than binned into consensus sequences. CDR3 identification, clonotype clustering and error correction used MiTCR with a Q25 quality threshold and the strictest error-elimination algorithm. Lower-bound total TCR beta diversity was estimated with a nonparametric unseen species model using Euler transformation. TCRdb reran the public reads through fastp at Q25 and MiXCR, keeping productive beta chains. CDR3 protein duplicates are merged, each entry listing the most common genes and DNA. The V and J calls and clone size come from TCRdb's table, not from the authors' own analysis. The sample includes fewer than 1,200,000 distinct CDR3 sequences, with less than 25% observed a single time. The leading ten clones occupy around 0.75% of the sample.

The germline V gene supplies CDR1 MGHRA and CDR2 YSYEKL. Relative to germline, V is 3 bases shorter and J is 5 bases shorter, with 8 bases between their ends. The CDR3 sequence holds 13 residues, the cysteine and phenylalanine included. This entry keeps only the CDR3 DNA: 39 bases, framed from base 1. The sample also formed part of further work on T cells of mothers and their children. The second source states: Nine systemically healthy Caucasian individuals, comprising three mothers and their six children, were included as donors. cDNA synthesis consumed the entire amount of extracted RNA, loaded at 1.5 ug RNA in each 15 ul reaction. In the second PCR, the M1S primer introduced both the sample barcodes and 2-4 random nucleotides. More than 8.5 million TCR beta CDR3 reads were obtained from each mother, and about 3 million reads were obtained from each child. Thymic selection similarly shapes TCR recombination output in related and unrelated pairs, with minor effect from inherited differences. Normalized repertoire overlap in related mother-child pairs was always slightly higher than in unrelated mother-child pairs, but the difference was never significant. Persistent microchimeric T cell clones were not detected, at a sensitivity of about 100 clones per million clonotypes. Deep NGS was used in the study to compare the TCR beta repertoires of mothers and children and to look for features that separate related mother-child pairs from unrelated individuals. The mean age was around 42 +/- 4 years for the mothers and 11 +/- 4 years for the children. Libraries were sequenced on Illumina HiSeq 2000 with 100+100 nt paired-end reads after adapter ligation with NEBNext reagents. To prevent cross-contamination, the mother and child libraries were prepared a month apart and were sequenced in separate runs. For each donor, somewhere between about 500,000 and 2,300,000 distinct TCR beta clonotypes were identified. Naive TCR beta clonotypes were estimated from low-frequency clonotypes matched to each donor's FACS-determined naive share, without sorting.

The receptor was isolated from a girl aged 2-9 years in good health. Here the chain combines TRBV4-1 and TRBJ1-5, with the D gene not confidently named. Sequences were obtained from blood. CDR3 loop: CASSQTRDQPQHF. The sequenced DNA: TGCGCCAGCAGCCAGACGCGGGATCAGCCCCAGCATTTT.